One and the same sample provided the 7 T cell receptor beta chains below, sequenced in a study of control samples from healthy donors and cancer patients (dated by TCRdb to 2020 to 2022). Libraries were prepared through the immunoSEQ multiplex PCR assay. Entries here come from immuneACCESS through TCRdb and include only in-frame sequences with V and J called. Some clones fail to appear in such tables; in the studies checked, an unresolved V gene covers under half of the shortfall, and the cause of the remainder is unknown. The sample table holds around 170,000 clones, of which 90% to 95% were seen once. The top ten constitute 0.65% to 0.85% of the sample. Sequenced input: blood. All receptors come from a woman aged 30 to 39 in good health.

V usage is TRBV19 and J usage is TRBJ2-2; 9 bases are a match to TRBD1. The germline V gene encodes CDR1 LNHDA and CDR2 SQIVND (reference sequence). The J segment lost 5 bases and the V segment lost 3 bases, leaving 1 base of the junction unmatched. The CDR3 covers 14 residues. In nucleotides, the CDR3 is TGTGCCAGTAGTATCGACAGGGGGACCGGGGAGCTGTTTTTT. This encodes CASSIDRGTGELFF.

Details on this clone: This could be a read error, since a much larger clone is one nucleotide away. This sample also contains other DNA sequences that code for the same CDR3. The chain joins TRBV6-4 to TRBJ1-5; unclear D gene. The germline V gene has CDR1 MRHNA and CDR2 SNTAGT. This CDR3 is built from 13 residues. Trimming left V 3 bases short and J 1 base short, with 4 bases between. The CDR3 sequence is CASSEGSNQPQHF. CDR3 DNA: TGTGCCAGCAGTGAAGGGAGCAATCAGCCCCAGCATTTT.

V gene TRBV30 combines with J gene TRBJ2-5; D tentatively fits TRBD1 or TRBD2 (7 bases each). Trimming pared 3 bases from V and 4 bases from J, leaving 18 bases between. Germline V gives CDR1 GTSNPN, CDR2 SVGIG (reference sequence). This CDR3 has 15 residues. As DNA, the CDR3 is TGTGCCTGGAGCCCATTACAGGGGAGGGGAGAGACCCAGTACTTC. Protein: CAWSPLQGRGETQYF. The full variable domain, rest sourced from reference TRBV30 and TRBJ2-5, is SQTIHQWPATLVQPVGSPLSLECTVEGTSNPNLYWYRQAAGRGLQLLFYSVGIGQISSEVPQNLSASRPQDRQFILSSKKLLLSDSGFYLCAWSPLQGRGETQYFGPGTRLLVL.

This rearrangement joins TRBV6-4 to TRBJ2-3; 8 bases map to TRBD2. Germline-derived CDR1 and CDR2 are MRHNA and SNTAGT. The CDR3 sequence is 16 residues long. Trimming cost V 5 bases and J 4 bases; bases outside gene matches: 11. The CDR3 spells CASSTAGGGTPDTQYF. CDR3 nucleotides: TGTGCCAGCAGTACCGCGGGAGGAGGTACGCCAGATACGCAGTATTTT.

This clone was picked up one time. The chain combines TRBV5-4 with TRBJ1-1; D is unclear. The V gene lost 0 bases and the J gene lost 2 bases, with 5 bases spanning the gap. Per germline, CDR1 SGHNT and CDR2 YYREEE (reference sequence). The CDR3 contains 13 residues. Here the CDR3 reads CASSLDSNTEAFF. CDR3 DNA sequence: TGTGCCAGCAGCTTGGACAGTAACACTGAAGCTTTCTTT. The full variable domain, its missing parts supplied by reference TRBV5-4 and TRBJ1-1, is ETGVTQSPTHLIKTRGQQVTLRCSSQSGHNTVSWYQQALGQGPQFIFQYYREEENGRGNFPPRFSGLQFPNYSSELNVNALELDDSALYLCASSLDSNTEAFFGQGTRLTVV.

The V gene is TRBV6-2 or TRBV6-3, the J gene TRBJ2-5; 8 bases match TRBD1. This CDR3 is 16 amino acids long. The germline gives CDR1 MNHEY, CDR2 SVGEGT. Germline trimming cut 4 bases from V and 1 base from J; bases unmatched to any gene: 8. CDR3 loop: CASSFASGTGQETQYF. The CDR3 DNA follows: TGTGCCAGCAGTTTTGCCTCCGGGACAGGCCAAGAGACCCAGTACTTC.

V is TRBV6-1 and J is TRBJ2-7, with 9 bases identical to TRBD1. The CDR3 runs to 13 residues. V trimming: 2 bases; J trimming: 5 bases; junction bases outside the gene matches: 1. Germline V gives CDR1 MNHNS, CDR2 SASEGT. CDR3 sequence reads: CASSERDRDEQYF. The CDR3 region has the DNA TGTGCCAGCAGTGAAAGGGACAGGGACGAGCAGTACTTC.